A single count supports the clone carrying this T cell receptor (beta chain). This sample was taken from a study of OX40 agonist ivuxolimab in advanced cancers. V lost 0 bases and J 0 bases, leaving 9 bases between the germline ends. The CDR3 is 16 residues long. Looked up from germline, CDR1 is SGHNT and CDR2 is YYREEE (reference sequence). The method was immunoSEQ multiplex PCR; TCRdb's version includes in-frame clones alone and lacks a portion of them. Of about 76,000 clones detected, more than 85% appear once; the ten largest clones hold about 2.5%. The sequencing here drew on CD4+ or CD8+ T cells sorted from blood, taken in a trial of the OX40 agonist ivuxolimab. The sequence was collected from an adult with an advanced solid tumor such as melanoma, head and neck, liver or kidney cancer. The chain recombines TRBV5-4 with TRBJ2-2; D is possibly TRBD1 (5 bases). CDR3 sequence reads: CASSLGQGPNTGELFF. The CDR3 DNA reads TGTGCCAGCAGCTTGGGGCAGGGCCCGAACACCGGGGAGCTGTTTTTT.